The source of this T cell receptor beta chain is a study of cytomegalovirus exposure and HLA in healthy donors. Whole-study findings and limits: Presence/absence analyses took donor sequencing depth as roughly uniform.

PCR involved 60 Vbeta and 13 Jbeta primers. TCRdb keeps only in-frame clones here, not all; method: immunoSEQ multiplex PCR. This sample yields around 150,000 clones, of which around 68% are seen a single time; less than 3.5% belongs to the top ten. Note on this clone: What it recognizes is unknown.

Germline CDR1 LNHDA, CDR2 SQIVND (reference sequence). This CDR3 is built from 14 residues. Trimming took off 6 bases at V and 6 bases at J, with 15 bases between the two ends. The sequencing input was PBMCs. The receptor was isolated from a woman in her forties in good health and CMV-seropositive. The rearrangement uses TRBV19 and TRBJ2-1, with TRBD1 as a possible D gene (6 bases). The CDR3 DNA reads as TGTGCCAGTAGCTGGGGGACAAAAGGCAATGAGCAGTTCTTC. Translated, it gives CASSWGTKGNEQFF.